Presented here are 20 T cell receptor beta chains from one specimen sequenced in a study of early T cells in non-severe SARS-CoV-2 infection. TCRdb re-derived calls from the 5' RACE reads in MiXCR, one entry per CDR3 protein. The repertoire holds about 49,000 distinct CDR3 sequences, roughly 12% seen once, with roughly a tenth in the top ten. The sequenced sample was whole blood. These receptors were obtained from an adult who was a healthcare worker with PCR-confirmed SARS-CoV-2 infection or an uninfected control (not recorded which).

This clonotype was picked up many times. In nucleotides, the CDR3 is TGTGCCAGCAGCTCCCATTACGAGCAGTACTTC. This sequence encodes CASSSHYEQYF. The chain uses TRBV7-2 and TRBJ2-7, with D unclear. CDR1 and CDR2 from the germline V gene are SGHTA and FQGNSA. CDR3 length: 11 residues. Trimming took 4 bases from V and 4 from J, leaving 5 bases between them.

This clonotype was picked up a small number of times. The chain employs TRBV10-1 and TRBJ1-1; 9 nucleotides line up with TRBD1. The CDR3 covers 16 residues. Trimming cost V 3 bases and J 5 bases; bases outside gene matches: 10. Germline assignment: CDR1 WNHNN and CDR2 SYGVQD (reference sequence). The CDR3 coding sequence is TGCGCCAGCAGTGAACCCTCTGACAGGGGGTGGACTGAAGCTTTCTTT. Translating it yields CASSEPSDRGWTEAFF.

Many counts were recorded for this clonotype. The V and J genes are TRBV11-3 and TRBJ2-2, with D hard to call. The CDR3 has 11 amino acids. The V and J ends lost 0 bases and 8 bases respectively, with 1 base between them. Germline lookup yields CDR1 SGHNT and CDR2 YENEEA. The CDR3 DNA reads as TGTGCCAGCAGCTTAGAGGGGGAGCTGTTTTTT. It yields the protein CASSLEGELFF.

This chain connects TRBV7-9 to TRBJ2-1, with D possibly TRBD2 on 6 matching bases. The CDR3 length is 13 residues. CDR1 SEHNR and CDR2 FQNEAQ come from the germline V gene (reference sequence). Trimming removed 4 bases from V and 6 bases from J, with 10 bases in between. This CDR3 reads CASSYDGGNEQFF. The CDR3 DNA reads as TGTGCCAGCAGCTACGACGGGGGCAATGAGCAGTTCTTC.

This clonotype came up many times. The V and J genes are TRBV27 and TRBJ2-5; weak D call: TRBD2 (7 bases). The V end lost 2 bases, the J end lost 2 bases, and 18 bases lay between the germline ends. Germline loops: CDR1 MNHEY, CDR2 SMNVEV (reference sequence). This CDR3 has 17 amino acids. CDR3 sequence: CASSLRGALTNQETQYF. In DNA form, the CDR3 reads TGTGCCAGCAGTTTACGGGGGGCGTTAACCAATCAAGAGACCCAGTACTTC.

This clonotype was observed a few times. The chain recombines TRBV30 with TRBJ2-7; the D gene is possibly TRBD2 (6 bases). Trimming took 0 bases from V and 1 from J, leaving 10 bases between them. The CDR3 contains 14 residues. Germline loops: CDR1 GTSNPN, CDR2 SVGIG (reference sequence). This CDR3 reads CAWSVGGKSYEQYF. The DNA of the CDR3 is TGTGCCTGGAGTGTCGGCGGGAAGTCCTACGAGCAGTACTTC.

This clonotype was detected only a few times. This chain uses TRBV7-2 with TRBJ2-7, with TRBD2 matching over 10 bases. In germline, CDR1 is SGHTA, CDR2 FQGNSA. V was pared by 5 bases and J by 2 bases, with 3 bases of the junction left unmatched. CDR3 size: 14 residues. For the CDR3, the DNA is TGTGCCAGCAGCGACGGACTAGCGGCCTACGAGCAGTACTTC. Protein sequence: CASSDGLAAYEQYF.

This sequence joins TRBV7-2 and TRBJ2-5; perhaps TRBD1 as D (6 bases). V was trimmed by 4 bases and J by 0 bases, leaving 9 bases between them. Per germline, CDR1 SGHTA and CDR2 FQGNSA. The CDR3 sequence is 14 residues long. The CDR3 here is CASSSGTNQETQYF. The CDR3 nucleotides are TGTGCCAGCAGCTCCGGGACAAACCAAGAGACCCAGTACTTC. Filled out from reference TRBV7-2 and TRBJ2-5, the complete variable domain reads GAGVSQSPSNKVTEKGKDVELRCDPISGHTALYWYRQSLGQGLEFLIYFQGNSAPDKSGLPSDRFSAERTGGSVSTLTIQRTQQEDSAVYLCASSSGTNQETQYFGPGTRLLVL.

V gene TRBV7-2 combines with J gene TRBJ1-3; 7 nucleotides align to TRBD1. V lost 6 bases to trimming and J lost 4 bases; unmatched junction nucleotides: 0. Germline V gene lookup returns CDR1 SGHTA and CDR2 FQGNSA. The CDR3 runs 12 residues. CDR3 amino acids: CASRQGGNTIYF. CDR3 nucleotides: TGTGCCAGCAGACAGGGGGGAAACACCATATATTTT.

This clonotype showed up many times. The chain employs TRBV27 and TRBJ2-1; D is unresolved. Germline loops: CDR1 MNHEY, CDR2 SMNVEV (reference sequence). The CDR3 extends over 11 amino acids. Trimming removed 6 bases at V and 7 bases at J, with 7 bases between. In DNA, the CDR3 is TGTGCCAGCAGCCTAAGGAATGAGCAGTTCTTC. Translation gives CASSLRNEQFF.

This clonotype was counted at least ten times. This chain uses TRBV27 with TRBJ2-1; D possibly uses TRBD1 or TRBD2 (5 bases each). Deletions cut 9 bases from V and 5 bases from J, with 14 bases between. CDR1 and CDR2 (germline): MNHEY, SMNVEV (reference sequence). CDR3 length: 13 residues. CDR3 nucleotide sequence: TGTGCCAGTCAGTCGGGGCTCCACAATGAGCAGTTCTTC. Its translation: CASQSGLHNEQFF.

This clonotype has ten or more counts. The chain is built from TRBV20-1 and TRBJ2-7; D possibly corresponds to TRBD2 (5 bases). The germline V and J ends were trimmed by 3 bases and 2 bases, with 11 bases remaining between them. The V gene's germline CDR1 is DFQATT and CDR2 SNEGSKA (reference sequence). The CDR3 has 13 amino acids. In nucleotides, the CDR3 is TGCAGTGCTAGTGGTGGGGAGACCTACGAGCAGTACTTC. It is translated as CSASGGETYEQYF.

This clonotype was seen repeatedly, ten times or more. This CDR3 is CASSLFGVLSEKLFF. CDR3 in DNA: TGTGCCAGCAGTTTGTTTGGGGTCCTTAGTGAAAAACTGTTTTTT. The rearrangement joins TRBV12-3 or TRBV12-4 to TRBJ1-4; D unclear. Deletions cut 3 bases from V and 7 bases from J, with 15 bases between. The CDR3 extends over 15 amino acids.

The V gene is TRBV28, the J gene TRBJ2-7, with TRBD1 matching over 7 bases. Germline V gene data show CDR1 as MDHEN and CDR2 as SYDVKM. V shed 4 bases, J shed 4 bases, and the junction held 1 base outside the gene matches. This CDR3 has 12 amino acids. As DNA, the CDR3 is TGTGCCAGCAGTTCGGGACAGTACGAGCAGTACTTC. Encoded protein: CASSSGQYEQYF.

This clonotype was seen more than once but under ten times. The genes are TRBV5-4 and TRBJ1-2; the match to TRBD1 covers 7 bases. CDR3 size: 14 residues. The V segment lost 2 bases and the J segment 1 base; nucleotides outside the gene matches: 2. Germline CDR1 SGHNT, CDR2 YYREEE (reference sequence). The CDR3 DNA reads as TGTGCCAGCAGCTTAGGGGACAGTAACTATGGCTACACCTTC. It translates to CASSLGDSNYGYTF.

This clonotype has only a few counts. The chain is built from TRBV7-2 and TRBJ2-6; no reliable D call. Trimming removed 3 bases at V and 0 bases at J, with 12 bases between. Per germline, CDR1 SGHTA and CDR2 FQGNSA. The length of the CDR3 is 17 residues. In nucleotides, the CDR3 is TGTGCCAGCAGCTTTCAACCCCATTTCTCTGGGGCCAACGTCCTGACTTTC. This gives the protein CASSFQPHFSGANVLTF. Together with reference TRBV7-2 and TRBJ2-6, the CDR3 gives the full variable domain: GAGVSQSPSNKVTEKGKDVELRCDPISGHTALYWYRQSLGQGLEFLIYFQGNSAPDKSGLPSDRFSAERTGGSVSTLTIQRTQQEDSAVYLCASSFQPHFSGANVLTFGAGSRLTVL.

In nucleotides, the CDR3 is TGTGCCAGCAGCTTCGACGGAGCCTCGGGGCAGTACTTC. Translating gives CASSFDGASGQYF. V gene TRBV7-9 combines with J gene TRBJ2-7; D ambiguous. CDR3 length: 13 residues. Germline values: CDR1 SEHNR, CDR2 FQNEAQ (reference sequence). Trimming removed 3 bases at V and 9 bases at J, with 15 bases between.

This clonotype came up a few times. The chain is built from TRBV12-3 or TRBV12-4 and TRBJ1-2, with a tentative D call TRBD1 (6 bases). CDR3 length: 12 amino acids. Trimming shortened V by 4 bases and J by 12 bases, and 15 bases separated the two germline ends. CDR3 region: CASSSDRLFDTF. As DNA, the CDR3 is TGTGCCAGCAGTTCTGACAGGCTCTTTGACACCTTC.

This clonotype has at least ten counts. The chain combines TRBV4-1 with TRBJ1-2; D perhaps matches TRBD1 (6 bases). In germline, CDR1 is MGHRA, CDR2 YSYEKL. This CDR3 region has 16 residues. The V end lost 0 bases, the J end lost 8 bases, and 19 bases lay between the germline ends. The CDR3 coding sequence is TGCGCCAGCAGCCAAGAAGCTTCCGGGGGCGCGGGAGGCTACACCTTC. Translation: CASSQEASGGAGGYTF.

This clonotype was found many times. V gene TRBV11-3 combines with J gene TRBJ2-5; either TRBD1 or TRBD2 may fit D (5 bases each). CDR3 size: 13 residues. Germline V gene sequence: CDR1 SGHNT, CDR2 YENEEA. With 3 bases removed from V and 5 bases from J, the gap between germline ends came to 10 bases. CDR3 amino acids: CASSLQGGETQYF. The DNA of the CDR3 is TGTGCCAGCAGCTTGCAGGGCGGGGAGACCCAGTACTTC.